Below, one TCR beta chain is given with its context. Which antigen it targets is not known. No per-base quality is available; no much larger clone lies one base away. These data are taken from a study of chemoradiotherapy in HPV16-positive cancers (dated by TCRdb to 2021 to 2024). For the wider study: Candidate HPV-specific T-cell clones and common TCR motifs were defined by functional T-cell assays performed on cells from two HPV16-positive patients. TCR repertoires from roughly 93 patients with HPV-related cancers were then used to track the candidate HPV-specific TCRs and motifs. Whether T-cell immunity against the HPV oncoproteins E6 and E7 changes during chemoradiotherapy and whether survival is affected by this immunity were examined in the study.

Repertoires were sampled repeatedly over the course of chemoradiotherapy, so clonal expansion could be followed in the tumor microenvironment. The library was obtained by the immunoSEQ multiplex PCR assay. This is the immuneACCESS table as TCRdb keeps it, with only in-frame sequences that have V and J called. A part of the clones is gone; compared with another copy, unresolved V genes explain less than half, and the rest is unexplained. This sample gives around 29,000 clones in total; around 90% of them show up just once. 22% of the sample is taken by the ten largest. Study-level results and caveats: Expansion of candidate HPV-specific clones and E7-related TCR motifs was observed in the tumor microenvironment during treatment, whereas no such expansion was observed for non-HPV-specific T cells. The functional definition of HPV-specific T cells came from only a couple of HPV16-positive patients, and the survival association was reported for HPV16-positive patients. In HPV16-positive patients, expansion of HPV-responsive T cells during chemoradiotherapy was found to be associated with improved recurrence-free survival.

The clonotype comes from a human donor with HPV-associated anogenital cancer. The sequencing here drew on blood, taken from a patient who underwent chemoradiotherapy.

The CDR3 protein sequence reads: CASSLRRDGGTEAFF. The nucleotides are TGTGCCAGCAGTTTACGCAGGGATGGTGGCACTGAAGCTTTCTTT. The chain is made from TRBV27 and TRBJ1-1; the D region possibly corresponds to TRBD1 (5 bases align). CDR1 and CDR2, looked up from the germline V gene (reference sequence), are MNHEY and SMNVEV. The CDR3 starts with the cysteine, ends with the phenylalanine, and has 15 residues. Only the CDR3 part of the read is kept: 45 bases, read in frame from the first base. The V end loses 2 bases and the J end loses 4 bases, and a stretch of 14 bases separates them.